This TCR beta chain was recovered during a study of early T cells in non-severe SARS-CoV-2 infection. TCRdb ran MiXCR on the 5' RACE reads and lists one entry per CDR3 protein. The sample has over 35,000 distinct CDR3 sequences; about 6.5% are singletons. This clonotype occurred many times. Germline V gene data show CDR1 as SEHNR and CDR2 as FQNEAQ (reference sequence). The junction had 8 bases not matched to a gene; V was cut back by 7 bases and J by 6 bases. The CDR3 sequence is 14 residues long. This receptor was identified in an adult who was a healthcare worker with PCR-confirmed SARS-CoV-2 infection or an uninfected control (not recorded which). The source material was whole blood, sampled at baseline. The genes are TRBV7-9 and TRBJ1-2; 10 bases map to TRBD1. The CDR3 DNA sequence: TGTGCCAGCACCGGACAGGGGGGCAGAAATGGCTACACCTTC. This translates into CASTGQGGRNGYTF.